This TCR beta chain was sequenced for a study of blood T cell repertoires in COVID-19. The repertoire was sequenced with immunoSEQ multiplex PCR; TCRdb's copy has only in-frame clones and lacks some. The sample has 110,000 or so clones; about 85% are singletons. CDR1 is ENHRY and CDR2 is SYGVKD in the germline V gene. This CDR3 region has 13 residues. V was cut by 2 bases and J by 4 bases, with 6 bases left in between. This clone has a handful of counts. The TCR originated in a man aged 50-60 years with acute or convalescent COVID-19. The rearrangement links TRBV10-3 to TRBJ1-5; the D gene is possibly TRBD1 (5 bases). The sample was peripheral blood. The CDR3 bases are TGTGCCATCAGTGAGAGGGGAAATCAGCCCCAGCATTTT. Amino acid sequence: CAISERGNQPQHF.